The 20 T cell receptor beta chains below come from one sample, sequenced in a study of cytomegalovirus exposure and HLA in healthy donors. The primer mix had 60 Vbeta and 13 Jbeta primers. Assay: immunoSEQ multiplex PCR; the TCRdb copy retains only in-frame clones and omits some. Of 100,000 to 150,000 clones listed, about 80% were seen once; the top ten hold approximately 9%. Sample: PBMCs. These receptors came from a man aged 30 to 45 in good health and CMV-seropositive.

The chain recombines TRBV9 with TRBJ2-1, with TRBD2 identical over 12 bases. Germline CDR1 and CDR2: SGDLS and YYNGEE. The V and J ends lost 1 base and 9 bases, in that order; junction bases with no gene match: 14. CDR3 length: 18 residues. For the CDR3, the DNA is TGTGCCAGCAGCGTACGGGCTAGCGGGGGGGCGGTCCTGGGTGAGCAGTTCTTC. It encodes CASSVRASGGAVLGEQFF.

The CDR3 loop is CASSEASGSNYGYTF. The CDR3 nucleotides are TGTGCCAGCAGTGAAGCATCAGGGTCTAACTATGGCTACACCTTC. The V call is TRBV6-1, the J call TRBJ1-2, with D tentatively TRBD1 (5 bases). CDR1 and CDR2 (germline): MNHNS, SASEGT. Trimming shortened V by 0 bases and J by 0 bases, and 8 bases separated the two germline ends. The CDR3 length is 15 residues.

This clone has just one count. V usage is TRBV7-8 and J usage is TRBJ2-2; 7 bases align to TRBD1. Germline CDR1 is SGHVS and CDR2 is FQNEAQ. CDR3 size: 15 residues. The V segment lost 2 bases and the J segment 1 base; nucleotides outside the gene matches: 1. CDR3 DNA: TGTGCCAGCAGCTTAAGACAGGGGAACACCGGGGAGCTGTTTTTT. Residues: CASSLRQGNTGELFF.

The J gene is TRBJ2-3, the V gene TRBV5-1; D may be TRBD1 (5 bases). Germline V gene lookup returns CDR1 SGHRS and CDR2 YFSETQ. V was trimmed by 5 bases and J by 6 bases, leaving 13 bases between them. The CDR3 is 13 amino acids. This chain's CDR3 is CASSEPHRDTQYF. The CDR3 nucleotides are TGCGCCAGCAGTGAACCCCACAGGGATACGCAGTATTTT. The variable domain in full, with the rest retrieved from reference TRBV5-1 and TRBJ2-3, is KAGVTQTPRYLIKTRGQQVTLSCSPISGHRSVSWYQQTPGQGLQFLFEYFSETQRNKGNFPGRFSGRQFSNSRSEMNVSTLELGDSALYLCASSEPHRDTQYFGPGTRLTVL.

The chain is built from TRBV30 and TRBJ2-2; 8 bases line up with TRBD2. CDR1 GTSNPN and CDR2 SVGIG come from the germline V gene (reference sequence). CDR3 size: 13 residues. V dropped 4 bases and J dropped 4; count of bases not matched to a gene: 2. The CDR3 sequence: CAWNGGGTGELFF. For the CDR3, the DNA is TGTGCCTGGAACGGGGGGGGCACCGGGGAGCTGTTTTTT.

The chain recombines TRBV5-1 with TRBJ1-1; D call uncertain. CDR1 and CDR2 from the germline V gene are SGHRS and YFSETQ. Trimming took 2 bases from V and 0 from J, leaving 11 bases between them. There are 15 residues in the CDR3. This CDR3 is CASSFLVGMNTEAFF. The CDR3 DNA reads as TGCGCCAGCAGCTTCCTCGTCGGGATGAACACTGAAGCTTTCTTT. Full variable domain (rest looked up from reference TRBV5-1 and TRBJ1-1): KAGVTQTPRYLIKTRGQQVTLSCSPISGHRSVSWYQQTPGQGLQFLFEYFSETQRNKGNFPGRFSGRQFSNSRSEMNVSTLELGDSALYLCASSFLVGMNTEAFFGQGTRLTVV.

A single count supports this clone. Compared with germline, one end of the junction differs, possibly owing to a read error. This CDR3 reads CVSSQAMGRGEAFF. CDR3 in DNA: TGCGTCAGCAGCCAGGCCATGGGTAGGGGCGAAGCTTTCTTT. The V call is TRBV10-1, the J call TRBJ1-1, with D possibly TRBD1 on 5 matching bases. The CDR3 is made up of 14 amino acids. Per the germline V gene, CDR1 is WNHNN and CDR2 is SYGVQD (reference sequence).

The chain has TRBV27 and TRBJ1-2, with D tentatively TRBD1 (5 bases). Between the trimmed V and J ends, which lost 6 bases and 2 bases, there was a span of 19 bases. Germline assignment: CDR1 MNHEY and CDR2 SMNVEV (reference sequence). The CDR3 extends over 16 amino acids. Here the CDR3 DNA reads TGTGCCAGCAGCCCCAATTGGGGGGACGAGAACTATGGCTACACCTTC. Protein: CASSPNWGDENYGYTF.

This clone was counted between two and nine times. In DNA, the CDR3 is TGCGCCAGCAGCCAAGAAGGCCTGGAGGCGCGGCTCCTGAGACGCATATACGAGCAGTACTTC. Translation gives CASSQEGLEARLLRRIYEQYF. The V gene is TRBV4-1, the J gene TRBJ2-7, with D possibly being TRBD2 (5 bases). Trimming took off 0 bases at V and 4 bases at J, with 31 bases between the two ends. Germline CDR1 MGHRA, CDR2 YSYEKL. CDR3 length equals 21 residues.

The V and J genes are TRBV6-5 and TRBJ2-7, with 13 positions matching TRBD2. J gave up 2 bases and V 6 bases, and 4 bases lay outside the gene matches. This CDR3 comprises 15 residues. Germline CDR1 reads MNHEY; CDR2 reads SVGAGI. This CDR3 is CASSRTSGGAYEQYF. CDR3 DNA: TGTGCCAGCAGCAGGACTAGCGGGGGAGCCTACGAGCAGTACTTC.

The gene calls are TRBV20-1 and TRBJ1-2, with D perhaps matching TRBD1 (5 bases). CDR1 is DFQATT, CDR2 SNEGSKA, per germline (reference sequence). The CDR3 length is 11 residues. Trimming took 8 bases from V and 3 from J, leaving 10 bases between them. CDR3 nucleotide sequence: TGCAGTTCTGACAGATACTATGGCTACACCTTC. Amino acids: CSSDRYYGYTF.

With respect to this clone: At one end the junction does not follow the germline gene, possibly because of a read error. CDR3 in amino acids: CSSSQKTAGGSNNEQFF. The CDR3 DNA reads as TGTTCCAGCAGCCAAAAGACAGCCGGGGGTTCTAACAATGAGCAGTTCTTC. The rearrangement joins TRBV7-9 to TRBJ2-1; the D gene is possibly TRBD2 (6 bases). This CDR3 has 17 amino acids. CDR1 and CDR2 (germline): SEHNR, FQNEAQ (reference sequence).

V is TRBV7-9 and J is TRBJ2-2; D possibly corresponds to TRBD1 (6 bases). From germline, CDR1 is SEHNR and CDR2 FQNEAQ (reference sequence). Trimming took 3 bases from V and 3 from J, leaving 17 bases between them. The CDR3 runs 17 residues. CDR3 amino acids: CASSLILGAIYTGELFF. The CDR3 coding sequence is TGTGCCAGCAGCTTGATTTTGGGGGCAATTTACACCGGGGAGCTGTTTTTT.

This chain connects TRBV6-5 to TRBJ1-2, with no clear D. CDR3 length equals 13 residues. The V end lost 1 base, the J end lost 7 bases, and 10 bases lay between the germline ends. Germline loops: CDR1 MNHEY, CDR2 SVGAGI. CDR3 loop: CASSYLPQSGYTF. For the CDR3, the DNA is TGTGCCAGCAGTTACTTGCCACAGAGTGGCTACACCTTC.

The chain is built from TRBV30 and TRBJ1-5, with TRBD1 as a possible D gene (6 bases). The CDR3 length is 14 residues. In germline, CDR1 is GTSNPN, CDR2 SVGIG (reference sequence). The germline V and J ends were trimmed by 2 bases and 2 bases, with 10 bases remaining between them. The CDR3: CAWSFGGGNQPQHF. As DNA, the CDR3 is TGTGCCTGGAGTTTTGGGGGCGGCAATCAGCCCCAGCATTTT.

The chain is built from TRBV6-5 and TRBJ1-1; TRBD1 matches 9 bases. CDR3 length: 16 amino acids. The junction had 12 bases not matched to a gene; V was cut back by 2 bases and J by 8 bases. Germline CDR1 reads MNHEY; CDR2 reads SVGAGI. In DNA, the CDR3 is TGTGCCAGCAGTTACCAATTGCCGGGACAGGGTGCGGAAGCTTTCTTT. It codes for CASSYQLPGQGAEAFF.

V is TRBV5-1 and J is TRBJ1-1; no definite D call. This CDR3 region has 14 residues. Looked up from germline, CDR1 is SGHRS and CDR2 is YFSETQ. V was shortened by 0 bases and J by 3 bases, with 9 bases between the two germline ends. The chain's CDR3 is CASSLASGYTEAFF. The CDR3 nucleotides read TGCGCCAGCAGCTTGGCTTCGGGGTACACTGAAGCTTTCTTT. Using reference TRBV5-1 and TRBJ1-1 for the parts outside the CDR3, the full variable domain is KAGVTQTPRYLIKTRGQQVTLSCSPISGHRSVSWYQQTPGQGLQFLFEYFSETQRNKGNFPGRFSGRQFSNSRSEMNVSTLELGDSALYLCASSLASGYTEAFFGQGTRLTVV.

The CDR3 DNA is TGTGCCACAAGACAGGGGTCGATGAACACTGAAGCTTTCTTT. Translation gives CATRQGSMNTEAFF. The chain has TRBV6-5 and TRBJ1-1; TRBD1 matches at 8 bases. Per the germline V gene, CDR1 is MNHEY and CDR2 is SVGAGI. Trimming removed 10 bases from V and 0 bases from J; junction bases left unmatched: 7. This CDR3 comprises 14 residues.

The gene calls are TRBV6-1 and TRBJ2-5, with D perhaps TRBD2 (6 bases). The tail of the sequence fits TRBJ2-7 better, so the J call may be wrong. Germline-derived CDR1 and CDR2 are MNHNS and SASEGT. The CDR3 length is 13 residues. CDR3 in amino acids: CASRPSVTYEQYF. CDR3 sequence (DNA): TGTGCCAGCAGACCTAGCGTAACCTACGAGCAGTACTTC.

CDR3 region: CASSDSGGPADTQYF. The CDR3 nucleotides are TGTGCCAGCAGTGACTCCGGGGGGCCGGCAGATACGCAGTATTTT. V usage is TRBV6-4 and J usage is TRBJ2-3; a possible D gene is TRBD2 (7 bases). Germline-derived CDR1 and CDR2 are MRHNA and SNTAGT. V shed 0 bases and J shed 4 bases, with 11 bases lying between them. The CDR3 length is 15 residues.